The 31 T cell receptor beta chains presented below share a single source sample, sequenced in a study of early T cells in non-severe SARS-CoV-2 infection. TCRdb reprocessed the 5' RACE reads with MiXCR, giving one entry per CDR3 protein. The table has some 40,000 distinct CDR3 sequences, about 12% seen once; the top ten hold more than 15%. Material: whole blood. These TCRs come from an adult who was a healthcare worker with PCR-confirmed SARS-CoV-2 infection or an uninfected control (not recorded which).

This clonotype has a count of ten or more. The V and J genes are TRBV19 and TRBJ2-3; D is unclear. Per germline, CDR1 LNHDA and CDR2 SQIVND (reference sequence). The V end was cut by 6 bases, the J end by 3 bases, with 13 bases between. The CDR3 length is 14 residues. The CDR3 region is CASSGLEWTDTQYF. As DNA, the CDR3 is TGTGCCAGTAGCGGTTTAGAGTGGACAGATACGCAGTATTTT.

This clonotype appeared many times. The genes are TRBV7-2 and TRBJ2-7, with TRBD2 as a possible D gene (6 bases). Trimming pared 1 base from V and 8 bases from J, leaving 9 bases between. CDR3 length: 12 residues. Germline V gene lookup returns CDR1 SGHTA and CDR2 FQGNSA. CDR3 residues: CASSLDAGKQYF. The CDR3 DNA sequence: TGTGCCAGCAGCTTAGATGCGGGGAAGCAGTACTTC.

This clonotype was seen many times. The rearrangement uses TRBV20-1 and TRBJ2-1, with a weak D call TRBD2 (6 bases). This CDR3 contains 13 residues. CDR1 and CDR2 from the germline V gene are DFQATT and SNEGSKA (reference sequence). Trimming removed 6 bases from V and 9 bases from J, with 18 bases in between. The CDR3 DNA sequence: TGCAGTGCCGCGCCGGATCGGGAGAGTGAGCAGTTCTTC. Translation: CSAAPDRESEQFF.

For the CDR3, the DNA is TGTGCCAGCAGCTTCCGGGACAGAGCCTACGAGCAGTACTTC. It yields the protein CASSFRDRAYEQYF. The chain carries TRBV7-2 and TRBJ2-7, with 7 bases identical to TRBD1. V was clipped by 3 bases and J by 2 bases; unmatched bases: 4. The CDR3 is 14 residues long. Germline V CDR1 and CDR2: SGHTA, FQGNSA.

The rearrangement links TRBV6-5 to TRBJ1-1, with D possibly matching TRBD1 (5 bases). Germline-derived CDR1 and CDR2 are MNHEY and SVGAGI. The ends were cut back, 10 bases at V and 7 bases at J, with 19 bases in the middle. The CDR3 covers 13 residues. The CDR3 region is CATRPGGRGEAFF. The CDR3 region has the DNA TGTGCCACCCGCCCCGGGGGTCGCGGTGAAGCTTTCTTT.

This clonotype occurred a few times. The rearrangement joins TRBV18 to TRBJ2-5, with D tentatively TRBD2 (6 bases). V was cut by 4 bases and J by 5 bases, with 17 bases left in between. The CDR3 is 15 residues long. The germline gives CDR1 KGHSH, CDR2 LQKENI. The CDR3 sequence is CASSRTDIGGETQYF. The CDR3 coding sequence is TGTGCCAGCTCACGGACGGACATCGGAGGGGAGACCCAGTACTTC.

Many counts were recorded for this clonotype. CDR3: CSAESGTSNEQYF. The CDR3 DNA reads as TGCAGTGCGGAATCCGGGACTAGCAACGAGCAGTACTTC. V gene TRBV20-1 combines with J gene TRBJ2-7; TRBD2 matches 9 bases. The V and J ends lost 6 bases and 5 bases, in that order; junction bases with no gene match: 8. CDR3 length: 13 residues. Germline V gene lookup returns CDR1 DFQATT and CDR2 SNEGSKA (reference sequence).

The chain couples TRBV7-3 to TRBJ1-1; 7 bases map to TRBD1. V dropped 2 bases and J dropped 1; count of bases not matched to a gene: 4. The length of the CDR3 is 15 residues. Germline CDR1 and CDR2: SGHTA and FQGTGA. The CDR3: CASSLEGGWNTEAFF. In DNA form, the CDR3 reads TGTGCCAGCAGCTTAGAAGGGGGCTGGAACACTGAAGCTTTCTTT.

The sample holds a few counts of this clonotype. The CDR3: CASSVGVVSYNEQFF. The DNA of the CDR3 is TGTGCCAGCAGCGTAGGCGTAGTGTCCTACAATGAGCAGTTCTTC. J is TRBJ2-1 and V is TRBV9, with D uncertain. The CDR3 is 15 amino acids. CDR1 SGDLS and CDR2 YYNGEE come from the germline V gene. V was shortened by 0 bases and J by 1 base, with 8 bases between the two germline ends.

There are many counts of this clonotype. This sequence joins TRBV7-3 and TRBJ1-3; D perhaps matches TRBD1 (6 bases). V was trimmed by 5 bases and J by 3 bases, leaving 11 bases between them. CDR3 size: 14 residues. Germline V gives CDR1 SGHTA, CDR2 FQGTGA. The CDR3 spells CASSPTGDGNTIYF. The DNA of the CDR3 is TGTGCCAGCAGCCCGACAGGAGATGGAAACACCATATATTTT.

This clonotype has at least ten counts. The chain employs TRBV27 and TRBJ2-7; 9 positions agree with TRBD1. The CDR3 consists of 13 residues. Germline V gene sequence: CDR1 MNHEY, CDR2 SMNVEV (reference sequence). The V segment lost 3 bases and the J segment 4 bases; nucleotides outside the gene matches: 1. CDR3 residues: CASSFGQGYEQYF. The DNA of the CDR3 is TGTGCCAGCAGTTTCGGACAGGGGTACGAGCAGTACTTC.

This clonotype was observed at least ten times. The V gene is TRBV6-6, the J gene TRBJ1-2, with no clear D. The CDR3 is 11 amino acids. V was shortened by 6 bases and J by 8 bases, with 10 bases between the two germline ends. CDR1 and CDR2 from the germline V gene are MNHNY and SVGAGI (reference sequence). The CDR3 DNA reads TGTGCCAGCAGATATACCCGCGGCTACACCTTC. Translation gives CASRYTRGYTF.

CDR3 region: CASSPILLNQETQYF. The CDR3 bases are TGTGCCAGCAGCCCAATTTTACTTAATCAAGAGACCCAGTACTTC. The chain has TRBV12-3 or TRBV12-4 and TRBJ2-5; D is unclear. The CDR3 runs 15 residues. The V end lost 6 bases, the J end lost 2 bases, and 16 bases lay between the germline ends.

The chain has TRBV4-2 and TRBJ2-7; D gene ambiguous. The CDR3 totals 15 residues. Germline V gene sequence: CDR1 LGHNA, CDR2 YNFKEQ. Between the trimmed V and J ends, which lost 0 bases and 7 bases, there was a span of 16 bases. CDR3 nucleotides: TGTGCCAGCAGCCAAGATTACGACCCTGATGGGGAGCAGTACTTC. Translation gives CASSQDYDPDGEQYF.

This rearrangement joins TRBV2 to TRBJ2-7; a weak D match, TRBD2 (7 bases). Germline lookup yields CDR1 SNHLY and CDR2 FYNNEI. The CDR3 covers 14 residues. The V end lost 6 bases, the J end lost 0 bases, and 12 bases lay between the germline ends. This CDR3 reads CASREGGASYEQYF. The CDR3 DNA follows: TGTGCCAGCAGGGAGGGGGGGGCCTCCTACGAGCAGTACTTC.

This clonotype was picked up many times. The chain employs TRBV20-1 and TRBJ2-7, with 10 bases that match TRBD1. Germline CDR1 DFQATT, CDR2 SNEGSKA (reference sequence). The CDR3 has 13 amino acids. CDR3: CSESRDRGGEQYF. The CDR3 DNA sequence: TGCAGCGAAAGCCGGGACAGGGGAGGCGAGCAGTACTTC.

This clonotype was counted many times. V usage is TRBV7-9 and J usage is TRBJ2-7; tentative D call: TRBD2 (5 bases). This CDR3 comprises 14 residues. Germline-derived CDR1 and CDR2 are SEHNR and FQNEAQ (reference sequence). Trimming took 2 bases from V and 1 from J, leaving 9 bases between them. The CDR3 loop is CASSLTEGSYEQYF. CDR3 in DNA: TGTGCCAGCAGCTTAACTGAGGGATCCTACGAGCAGTACTTC.

This clonotype has a count of ten or more. This rearrangement joins TRBV6-2 or TRBV6-3 to TRBJ1-2; D is unclear. The CDR3 runs to 11 residues. V gave up 8 bases and J gave up 7 bases, with 11 bases separating them. Germline loops: CDR1 MNHEY, CDR2 SVGEGT. CDR3 DNA sequence: TGTGCCAGCTCTGGAATGGGTGGCTACACCTTC. Protein product: CASSGMGGYTF.

This clonotype was seen more than once but under ten times. The chain joins TRBV15 to TRBJ2-7; D call uncertain. Trimming stripped 8 bases from V and 1 base from J, with 6 bases between. The CDR3 is made up of 11 amino acids. The germline V gene has CDR1 LNHNV and CDR2 YYDKDF (reference sequence). DNA for the CDR3: TGTGCCACCGGAGATTCCTACGAGCAGTACTTC. Translated: CATGDSYEQYF.

The sample holds many counts of this clonotype. This chain uses TRBV29-1 with TRBJ2-6; the D is unclear. The CDR3 contains 15 residues. Trimming removed 1 base from V and 1 base from J, with 8 bases in between. CDR1 and CDR2 from the germline V gene are SQVTM and ANQGSEA. CDR3 region: CSVEGGRSGANVLTF. The CDR3 DNA reads as TGCAGCGTTGAAGGGGGTAGGTCTGGGGCCAACGTCCTGACTTTC.

The sample holds a few counts of this clonotype. This CDR3 is CASSQDPGLTKETQYF. Here the CDR3 DNA reads TGCGCCAGCAGCCAAGATCCCGGACTAACGAAAGAGACCCAGTACTTC. V gene TRBV4-3 combines with J gene TRBJ2-5, with D possibly matching TRBD2 (6 bases). This CDR3 has 16 residues. Per the germline V gene, CDR1 is LGHNA and CDR2 is YSLEER. Trimming stripped 0 bases from V and 3 bases from J, with 14 bases between.

This clonotype came up a few times. The chain recombines TRBV28 with TRBJ2-1; 9 bases fit TRBD2. Germline CDR1 and CDR2: MDHEN and SYDVKM. J lost 8 bases, V lost 3 bases, and 11 bases had no gene match. The CDR3 has 16 residues. The CDR3 sequence is CASSLDSAGGFYEQFF. The CDR3, as DNA: TGTGCCAGCAGTTTGGACTCGGCGGGGGGGTTCTATGAGCAGTTCTTC.

The chain couples TRBV6-5 to TRBJ1-1; D call uncertain. Germline V gene lookup returns CDR1 MNHEY and CDR2 SVGAGI. This CDR3 has 16 amino acids. Trimming cost V 2 bases and J 5 bases, with 18 bases left between them. CDR3 sequence: CASSYQATPVVTEAFF. The CDR3, as DNA: TGTGCCAGCAGTTACCAGGCCACCCCGGTGGTAACTGAAGCTTTCTTT.

This clonotype was found a few times. The chain recombines TRBV4-2 with TRBJ2-3, with TRBD2 matching over 12 bases. This CDR3 is built from 18 residues. J was trimmed by 5 bases and V by 2 bases; bases with no gene match: 11. Germline loops: CDR1 LGHNA, CDR2 YNFKEQ. The CDR3 sequence: CASSQNGRVTSGGDTQYF. The CDR3 DNA sequence: TGTGCCAGCAGCCAAAACGGACGAGTGACTAGCGGGGGAGATACGCAGTATTTT.

The sample holds many counts of this clonotype. V usage is TRBV28 and J usage is TRBJ1-2, with TRBD1 identical over 7 bases. The length of the CDR3 is 12 residues. V was pared by 7 bases and J by 8 bases, with 7 bases of the junction left unmatched. Germline CDR1 MDHEN, CDR2 SYDVKM. This CDR3 reads CASTDRVVGYTF. In DNA, the CDR3 is TGTGCCAGCACCGACAGGGTGGTCGGCTACACCTTC.

This clonotype occurred a few times. The chain has TRBV20-1 and TRBJ2-4; a weak D match, TRBD2 (6 bases). The CDR3 spans 19 residues. In germline, CDR1 is DFQATT, CDR2 SNEGSKA (reference sequence). V lost 3 bases, J lost 1 base, and 25 bases lay in between. CDR3 residues: CSARQKGLPNPGAKNIQYF. CDR3 DNA sequence: TGCAGTGCTAGGCAGAAGGGACTCCCAAACCCTGGGGCCAAAAACATTCAGTACTTC.

This clonotype was seen ten or more times. CDR3 sequence: CASSSSGGAYNEQFF. Written as DNA, the CDR3 is TGTGCCAGCAGTTCTAGCGGGGGAGCCTACAATGAGCAGTTCTTC. V gene TRBV6-5 combines with J gene TRBJ2-1, with 10 bases that match TRBD2. The length of the CDR3 is 15 residues. Germline V gives CDR1 MNHEY, CDR2 SVGAGI. Trimming cost V 4 bases and J 2 bases; bases outside gene matches: 2.

At least ten counts were recorded for this clonotype. The chain combines TRBV2 with TRBJ2-1; no clear D gene. The CDR3 has 13 amino acids. V lost 6 bases to trimming and J lost 7 bases, with 13 bases between them. The V gene's germline CDR1 is SNHLY and CDR2 FYNNEI. This CDR3 reads CASSSSKVNEQFF. For the CDR3, the DNA is TGTGCCAGCAGCTCCTCGAAGGTTAATGAGCAGTTCTTC.

The gene calls are TRBV20-1 and TRBJ2-1; 12 bases are a match to TRBD2. The germline gives CDR1 DFQATT, CDR2 SNEGSKA (reference sequence). V dropped 4 bases and J dropped 4; count of bases not matched to a gene: 5. This CDR3 comprises 15 residues. In nucleotides, the CDR3 is TGCAGTGCTAAACGACTAGCGGGAGAGTACAATGAGCAGTTCTTC. This codes for CSAKRLAGEYNEQFF.

CDR3: CASSFGQGYSYEQYF. The CDR3 bases are TGTGCCAGCAGCTTTGGACAGGGATACTCCTACGAGCAGTACTTC. The chain carries TRBV11-2 and TRBJ2-7; 8 nucleotides align to TRBD1. This CDR3 contains 15 residues. Germline lookup yields CDR1 SGHAT and CDR2 FQNNGV. V lost 3 bases and J lost 0; bases outside the gene matches: 4.

The gene calls are TRBV5-1 and TRBJ2-3, with 7 bases aligning to TRBD2. The V gene's germline CDR1 is SGHRS and CDR2 YFSETQ. The CDR3 length is 16 residues. Unmatched junction bases numbered 10, after V lost 2 bases and J lost 4 bases. The chain's CDR3 is CASSLGGLAVADTQYF. DNA of the CDR3: TGCGCCAGCAGCTTAGGAGGCCTAGCGGTCGCAGATACGCAGTATTTT.